In its sample, the clone carrying this T cell receptor (beta chain) was seen once. TCRdb keeps only in-frame clones here, not all; method: immunoSEQ multiplex PCR. In the table there are some 80,000 clones, approximately 88% of which are singletons. V was cut by 4 bases and J by 4 bases, with 17 bases left in between. The germline V gene has CDR1 SGHRS and CDR2 YFSETQ. The CDR3 length is 15 residues. The entry originates in a study of T cell changes during pregnancy in multiple sclerosis. The receptor comes from a female donor in good health, enrolled as a control in a pregnancy study. The sample consisted of peripheral blood, taken in the first trimester of pregnancy. V and J are TRBV5-1 and TRBJ1-2; no clear D gene. CDR3 amino acids: CASSPQADIIYGYTF. CDR3 nucleotide sequence: TGCGCCAGCAGCCCGCAGGCAGATATAATCTATGGCTACACCTTC.